This entry features one T cell receptor (beta chain) sequence. This clonotype was seen many times. It lacks a known antigen. Qualities for individual bases were not recorded, and no much larger clone is one base off. The data are from a study of T cell repertoires in cytomegalovirus infection (dated by TCRdb to the late 2010s). About the full investigation: Alongside well-studied HLA-B-restricted epitopes, the peptide stimulations were aimed at recently identified HLA-C-restricted CMV epitopes, whose presentation resists viral immunomodulation. Because public TCR beta signatures pointed to carriage of CMV infection together with the matching HLA type, the HLA type of each donor mattered for the analysis. The full study reports these points: The ex vivo response was dominated by HLA-C-restricted CMV-specific TCR beta clonotypes, and the single most frequent clonotype in two of eight donors was supplied by these HLA-C-restricted clonotypes. Carriers of CMV infection plus the relevant HLA type were discriminated by the cumulative frequency of public TCR beta family members in the study cohort and in an independent 352-donor cohort.

The treatment or condition label here, explained by the study, means: in vitro stimulation with specific CMV peptide epitopes to enrich CMV-specific T cells. Reads for this sample came from an Illumina HiSeq 1500. The public reads were reprocessed in TCRdb via fastp at Q25 and MiXCR, keeping in-frame beta chains. Each entry is one CDR3 protein sequence, shown with its most common DNA and genes. This sample has fewer than 950,000 distinct CDR3 sequences in its table, and less than 35% of those were observed once. The ten largest make up around 12% of the sample. V loses 0 bases of germline sequence and J loses 3 bases, and the interval between the two ends is 11 bases. From the cysteine up to the phenylalanine, the CDR3 has a length of 15 residues. The DNA shown is the 45-base CDR3, in frame from base 1. The germline V gene sets CDR1 to MNHEY and CDR2 to SVGEGT.

The chain links TRBV6-2 or TRBV6-3 with TRBJ2-5, with no confidently assigned D gene. The source material was cultured CD8+ T cells from PBMCs, sampled from culture after CMV antigen stimulation. This TCR derives from a human donor in good health (CMV status not recorded). Some clones in this sample may be carry-over from other donors' samples. The encoded CDR3 is CASSYSMNREETQYF. The DNA sequence is TGTGCCAGCAGTTACTCGATGAATAGGGAAGAGACCCAGTACTTC.